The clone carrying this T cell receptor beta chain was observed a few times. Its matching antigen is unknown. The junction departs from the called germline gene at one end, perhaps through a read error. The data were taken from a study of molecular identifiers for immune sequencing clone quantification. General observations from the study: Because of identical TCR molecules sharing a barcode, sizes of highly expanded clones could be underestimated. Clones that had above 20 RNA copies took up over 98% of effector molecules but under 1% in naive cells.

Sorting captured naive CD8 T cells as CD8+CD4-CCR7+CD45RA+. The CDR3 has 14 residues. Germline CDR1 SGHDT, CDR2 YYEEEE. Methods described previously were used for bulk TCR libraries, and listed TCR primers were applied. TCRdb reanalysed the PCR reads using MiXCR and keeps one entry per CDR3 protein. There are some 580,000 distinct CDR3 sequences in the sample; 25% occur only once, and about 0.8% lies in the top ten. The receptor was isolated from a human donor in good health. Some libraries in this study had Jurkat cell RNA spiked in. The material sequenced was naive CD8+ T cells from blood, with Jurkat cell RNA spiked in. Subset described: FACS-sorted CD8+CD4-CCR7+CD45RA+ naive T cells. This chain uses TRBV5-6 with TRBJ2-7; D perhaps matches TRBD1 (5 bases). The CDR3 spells CASSLGAGSYGQYF. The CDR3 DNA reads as TGTGCCAGCAGCTTAGGAGCAGGGTCCTACGGGCAGTACTTC.